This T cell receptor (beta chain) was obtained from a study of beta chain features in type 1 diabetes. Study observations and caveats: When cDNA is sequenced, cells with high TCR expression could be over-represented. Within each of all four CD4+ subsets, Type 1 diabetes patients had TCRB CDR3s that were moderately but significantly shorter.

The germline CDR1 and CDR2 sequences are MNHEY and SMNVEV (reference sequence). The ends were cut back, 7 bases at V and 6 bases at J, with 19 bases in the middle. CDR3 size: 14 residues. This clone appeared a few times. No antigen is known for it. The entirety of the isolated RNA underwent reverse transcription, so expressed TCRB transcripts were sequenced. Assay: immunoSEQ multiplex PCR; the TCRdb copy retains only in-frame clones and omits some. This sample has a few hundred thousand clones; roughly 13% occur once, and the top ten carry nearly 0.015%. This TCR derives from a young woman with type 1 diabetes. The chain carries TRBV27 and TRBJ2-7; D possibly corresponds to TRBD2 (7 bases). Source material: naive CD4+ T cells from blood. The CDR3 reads CASTSGGVSSEQYF. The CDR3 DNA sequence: TGTGCCAGCACTTCGGGGGGCGTCTCGTCCGAGCAGTACTTC.